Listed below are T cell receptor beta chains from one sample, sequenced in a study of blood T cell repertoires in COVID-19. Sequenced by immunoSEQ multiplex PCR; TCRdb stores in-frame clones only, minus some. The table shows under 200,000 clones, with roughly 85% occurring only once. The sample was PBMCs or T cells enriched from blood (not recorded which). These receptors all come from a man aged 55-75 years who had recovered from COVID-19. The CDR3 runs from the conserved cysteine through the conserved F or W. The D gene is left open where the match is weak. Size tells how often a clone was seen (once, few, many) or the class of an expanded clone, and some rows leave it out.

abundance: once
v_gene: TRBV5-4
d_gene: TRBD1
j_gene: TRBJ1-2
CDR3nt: TGTGCCAGCACTATGTCAGGGGGCGCGAACTATGGCTACACCTTC
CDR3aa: CASTMSGGANYGYTF

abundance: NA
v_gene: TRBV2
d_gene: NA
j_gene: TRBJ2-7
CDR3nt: TGTGCCAGCAATAGTTTCTCCTACGAGCAGTACTTC
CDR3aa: CASNSFSYEQYF

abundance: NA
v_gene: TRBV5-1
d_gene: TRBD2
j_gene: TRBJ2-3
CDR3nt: TGCGCCAGCAGCAGGGGACTAGCGGAGTTCTCAATCACAGATACGCAGTATTTT
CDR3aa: CASSRGLAEFSITDTQYF

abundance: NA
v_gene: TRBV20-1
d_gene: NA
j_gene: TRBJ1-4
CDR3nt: TGCAGTGCTAGTCCGGTCCGAGGTAATGAAAAACTGTTTTTT
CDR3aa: CSASPVRGNEKLFF

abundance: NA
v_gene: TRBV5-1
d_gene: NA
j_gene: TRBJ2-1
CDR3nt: TGCGCCACCAGGGAGAGTGAGGTCTACAATGAGCAGTTCTTC
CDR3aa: CATRESEVYNEQFF

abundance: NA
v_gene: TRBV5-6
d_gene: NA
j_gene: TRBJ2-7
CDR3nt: TGTGCCAGCAGCTGGAGTGGGGGCAAGTACGAGCAGTACTTC
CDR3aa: CASSWSGGKYEQYF

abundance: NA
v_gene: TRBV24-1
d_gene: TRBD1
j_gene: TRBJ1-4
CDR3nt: TGTGCCACCAGTCGAGGGGGCGGATCTAGTGAAAAACTGTTTTTT
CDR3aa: CATSRGGGSSEKLFF

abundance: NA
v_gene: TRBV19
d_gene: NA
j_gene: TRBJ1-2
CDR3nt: TGTGCCAGTAGTACCACCTTAACGGGGAGGAAATCTTATGGCTACACCTTC
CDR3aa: CASSTTLTGRKSYGYTF

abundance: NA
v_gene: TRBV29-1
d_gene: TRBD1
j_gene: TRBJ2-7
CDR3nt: TGCAGCGTCGGCGAACGGACAGGGACGGAGGAGCAGTACTTC
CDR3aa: CSVGERTGTEEQYF

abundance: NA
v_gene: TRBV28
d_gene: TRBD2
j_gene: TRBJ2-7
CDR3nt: TGTGCCACCCGGACTAGCGGGTTCTACGAGCAGTACTTC
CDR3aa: CATRTSGFYEQYF

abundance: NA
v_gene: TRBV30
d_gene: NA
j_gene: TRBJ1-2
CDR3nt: TGTGCCTGGAGTGGACCTACAGGGATCGGTGGCTACACCTTC
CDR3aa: CAWSGPTGIGGYTF

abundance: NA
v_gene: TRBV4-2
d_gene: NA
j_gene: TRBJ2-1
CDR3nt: TGTGCCAGCAGCCAAGGGACGAGGTCGGGAGAGTACAATGAGCAGTTCTTC
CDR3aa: CASSQGTRSGEYNEQFF

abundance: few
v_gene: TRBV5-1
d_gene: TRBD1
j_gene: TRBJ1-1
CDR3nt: TGCGCCAGCAGCCCGGACAGGGCCACTGAAGCTTTCTTT
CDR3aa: CASSPDRATEAFF

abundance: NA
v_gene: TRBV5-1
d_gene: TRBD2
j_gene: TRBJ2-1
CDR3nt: TGCGCCAGCGGCGGGGGGGGATACAATGAGCAGTTCTTC
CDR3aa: CASGGGGYNEQFF

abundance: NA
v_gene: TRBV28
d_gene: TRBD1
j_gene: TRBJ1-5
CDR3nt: TGTGCCAGCAGTTTACGGGGACAGGGAGTAAATCAGCCCCAGCATTTT
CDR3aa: CASSLRGQGVNQPQHF

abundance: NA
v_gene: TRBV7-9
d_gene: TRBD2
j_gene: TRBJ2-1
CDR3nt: TGTGCCAGCAGCTTAGGTCGGCTAGCGGGAACTCTCTACAATGAGCAGTTCTTC
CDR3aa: CASSLGRLAGTLYNEQFF

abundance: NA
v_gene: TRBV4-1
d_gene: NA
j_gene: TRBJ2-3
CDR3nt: TGCGCCAGCAGCCAAGGGGTACAGCCTAGCACAGATACGCAGTATTTT
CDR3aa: CASSQGVQPSTDTQYF

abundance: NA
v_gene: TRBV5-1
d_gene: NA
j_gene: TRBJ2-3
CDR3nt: TGCGCCAGCAGCACCGGAGAAAGCACAGATACGCAGTATTTT
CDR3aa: CASSTGESTDTQYF

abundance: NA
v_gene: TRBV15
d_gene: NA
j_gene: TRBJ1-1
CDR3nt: TGTGCCACCAGCAGAGTCCGACAGGTGCGGTTGAACACTGAAGCTTTCTTT
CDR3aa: CATSRVRQVRLNTEAFF

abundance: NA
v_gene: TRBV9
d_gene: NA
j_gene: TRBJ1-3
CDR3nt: TGTGCCAGCAGCGCGCAGGGGATGTTCGGAAACACCATATATTTT
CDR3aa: CASSAQGMFGNTIYF

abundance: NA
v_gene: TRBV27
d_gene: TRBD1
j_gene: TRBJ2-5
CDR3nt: TGTGCCATCCGGGACAGACTACAAGAGACCCAGTACTTC
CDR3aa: CAIRDRLQETQYF

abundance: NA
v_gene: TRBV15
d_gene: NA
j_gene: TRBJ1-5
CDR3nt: TGTGCCACTTCGGGGAATAGCAATCAGCCCCAGCATTTT
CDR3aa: CATSGNSNQPQHF

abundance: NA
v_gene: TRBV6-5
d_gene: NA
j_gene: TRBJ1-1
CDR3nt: TGTGCCAGTAAGCAGCAGGTGAACACTGAAGCTTTCTTT
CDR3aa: CASKQQVNTEAFF

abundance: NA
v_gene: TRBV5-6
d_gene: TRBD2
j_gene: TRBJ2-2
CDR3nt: TGTGCCAGCAGCTTGGTAATAGCGGGGGGCCCCACCGGGGAGCTGTTTTTT
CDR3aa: CASSLVIAGGPTGELFF

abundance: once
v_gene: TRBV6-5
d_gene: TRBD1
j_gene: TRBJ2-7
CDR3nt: TGTGCCAGCAGTCCCCTGACAGGGGGCAAATACGAGCAGTACTTC
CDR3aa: CASSPLTGGKYEQYF

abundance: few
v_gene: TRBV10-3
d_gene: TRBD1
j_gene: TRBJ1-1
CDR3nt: TGTGCCAGTAGGACAGGTTCACCCACTGAAGCTTTCTTT
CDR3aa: CASRTGSPTEAFF

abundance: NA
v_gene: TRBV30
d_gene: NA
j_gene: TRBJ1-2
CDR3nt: TGTGCCTGGGAAACAGGGAACTATGGCTACACCTTC
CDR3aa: CAWETGNYGYTF

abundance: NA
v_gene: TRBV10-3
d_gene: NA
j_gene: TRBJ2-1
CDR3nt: TGTGCCGTAAGGGGGAAAACCTACAATGAGCAGTTCTTC
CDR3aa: CAVRGKTYNEQFF

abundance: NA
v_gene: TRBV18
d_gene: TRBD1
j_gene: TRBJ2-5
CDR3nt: TGTGCCAGCTCACGGACAGGGGGCCGGGAGACCCAGTACTTC
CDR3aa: CASSRTGGRETQYF

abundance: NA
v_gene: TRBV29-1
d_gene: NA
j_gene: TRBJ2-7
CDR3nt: TGCAGCGTTGGCTCTGGAGGGTCCGGAGAGCAGTACTTC
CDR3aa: CSVGSGGSGEQYF

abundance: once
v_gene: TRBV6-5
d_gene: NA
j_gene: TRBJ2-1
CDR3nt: TGTGCCAGCAGATTGCGGAGGACCGATGAGCAGTTCTTC
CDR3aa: CASRLRRTDEQFF

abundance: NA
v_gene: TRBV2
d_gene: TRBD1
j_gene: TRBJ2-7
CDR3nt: TGTGCCAGACAAGTACAGGGGACCTCCTACGAGCAGTACTTC
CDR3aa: CARQVQGTSYEQYF

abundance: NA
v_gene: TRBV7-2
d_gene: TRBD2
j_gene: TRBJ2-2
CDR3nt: TGTGCCAGCAGCTTGCAGTTTAGCGGGGGGGCCGGGGAGCTGTTTTTT
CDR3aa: CASSLQFSGGAGELFF

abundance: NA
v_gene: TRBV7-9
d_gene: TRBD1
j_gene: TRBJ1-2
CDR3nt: TGTGCCAGCAGCTCCAGCTGGGACAGGAGGTCTCTTTATGGCTACACCTTC
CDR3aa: CASSSSWDRRSLYGYTF

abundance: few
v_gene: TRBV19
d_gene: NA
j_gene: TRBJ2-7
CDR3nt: TGTGCCAGTAGTATAGATACGGGATTCGGACAGAGCTCCTACGAGCAGTACTTC
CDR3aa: CASSIDTGFGQSSYEQYF

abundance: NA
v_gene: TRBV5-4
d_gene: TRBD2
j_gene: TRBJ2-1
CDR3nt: TGTGCCAGCAGCTTGGATAGCGGGAGGGGTGTTGAGCAGTTCTTC
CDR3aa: CASSLDSGRGVEQFF

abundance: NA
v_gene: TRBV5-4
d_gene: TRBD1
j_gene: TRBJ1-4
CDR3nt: TGTGCCAGCAGCCTCGCCGACAGGGGAGGCTCAAAACTGTTTTTT
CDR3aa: CASSLADRGGSKLFF

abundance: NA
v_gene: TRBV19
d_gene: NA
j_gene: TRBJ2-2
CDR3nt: TGTGCCGCGTCTCAACTGGCCGGGGAGCTGTTTTTT
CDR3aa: CAASQLAGELFF

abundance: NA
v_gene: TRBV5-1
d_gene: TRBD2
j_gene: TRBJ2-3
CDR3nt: TGCGCCAGCAACGGACTAGCGGGAGGGTCAGATACGCAGTATTTT
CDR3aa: CASNGLAGGSDTQYF

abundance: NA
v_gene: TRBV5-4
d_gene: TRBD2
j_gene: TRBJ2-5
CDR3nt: TGTGCCAGCAGCTTGGTTCTAGCGGGAGCAGAGACCCAGTACTTC
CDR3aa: CASSLVLAGAETQYF

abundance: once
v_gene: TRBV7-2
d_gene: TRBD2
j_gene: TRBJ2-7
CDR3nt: TGTGCCAGCAGCTTAAGGCCTAGCGGGGCGGGGGAGCAGTACTTC
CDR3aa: CASSLRPSGAGEQYF

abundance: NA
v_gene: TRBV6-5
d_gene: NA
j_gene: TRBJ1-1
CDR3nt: TGTGCCAGCACCCAGGGTTACGGCCGAACTGAAGCTTTCTTT
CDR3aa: CASTQGYGRTEAFF

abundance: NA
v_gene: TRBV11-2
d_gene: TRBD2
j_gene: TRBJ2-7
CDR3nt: TGTGCCAGCAGGATACTAGCGGGAGCGAACCAGTACTTC
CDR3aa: CASRILAGANQYF

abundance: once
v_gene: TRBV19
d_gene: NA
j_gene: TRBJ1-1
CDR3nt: TGTGCCAGTATGAAGTTACAGCTGAACACTGAAGCTTTCTTT
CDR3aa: CASMKLQLNTEAFF

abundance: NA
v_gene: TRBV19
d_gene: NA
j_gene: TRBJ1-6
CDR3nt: TGTGCCAGTAGTATGGACAGAGATTCACCCCTCCACTTT
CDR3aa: CASSMDRDSPLHF

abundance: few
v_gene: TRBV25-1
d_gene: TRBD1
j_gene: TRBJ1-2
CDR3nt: TGTGCCAGCAGTGAACGGACAGGGCTCTATGGCTACACCTTC
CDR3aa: CASSERTGLYGYTF

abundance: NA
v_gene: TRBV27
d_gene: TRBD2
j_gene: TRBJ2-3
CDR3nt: TGTGCCAGCAGTTTATCGGCTAGCGGGGGGGACACAGATACGCAGTATTTT
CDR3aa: CASSLSASGGDTDTQYF

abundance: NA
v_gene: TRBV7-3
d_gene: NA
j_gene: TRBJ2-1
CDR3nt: TGTGCCAGCAGCTCCAGGGGTGAGCAGTTCTTC
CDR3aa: CASSSRGEQFF

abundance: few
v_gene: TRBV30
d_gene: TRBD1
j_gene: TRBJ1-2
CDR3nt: TGTGCCTGGAGCTTACAGGGGGACGGTAGTGGCTACACCTTC
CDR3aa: CAWSLQGDGSGYTF

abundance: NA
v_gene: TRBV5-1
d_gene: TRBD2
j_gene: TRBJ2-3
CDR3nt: TGCGCCAGCAGCTTGGATGGGACTATCACAGATACGCAGTATTTT
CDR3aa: CASSLDGTITDTQYF

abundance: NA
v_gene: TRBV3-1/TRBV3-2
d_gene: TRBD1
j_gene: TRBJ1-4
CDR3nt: TGTGCCAGCCGAGGGGGCCCTACTAATGAAAAACTGTTTTTT
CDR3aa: CASRGGPTNEKLFF